The clone carrying this T cell receptor (beta chain) appeared once. Its cognate antigen is unknown. Profiling relied on immunoSEQ multiplex PCR, and the TCRdb table lists in-frame clones only, not all of them. The sample yields just over 150,000 clones, 85% to 95% seen once. The germline V and J ends were trimmed by 5 bases and 2 bases, with 14 bases remaining between them. The germline V gene has CDR1 SGHRS and CDR2 YFSETQ. CDR3 size: 14 residues. The sample belongs to a study of T cell responses to AZD1222 COVID-19 vaccine. Broader study findings: Increases in Spike-specific TCR breadth and depth were seen after two AZD1222 doses.

The sample was peripheral blood, taken 28 days after the second AZD1222 dose. The chain uses TRBV5-1 and TRBJ2-7, with a weak D call TRBD1 (6 bases). This clonotype was obtained from an adult who received the AZD1222 COVID-19 vaccine. CDR3 coding DNA: TGCGCCAGCAGGAGACAGGTCTCCACCTACGAGCAGTACTTC. It translates to CASRRQVSTYEQYF.